This TCR beta chain was profiled in a study of cytomegalovirus exposure and HLA in healthy donors. General study points: A later analysis appeared to link common viral pathogens to several of the most significant clusters. DRB1 showed the most TCR associations and HLA-C the fewest in a later analysis, as rates varied by HLA locus.

From germline, CDR1 is SGHTA and CDR2 FQGNSA. V gave up 5 bases and J gave up 0 bases, with 13 bases separating them. The CDR3 covers 15 residues. PCR primers comprised 60 Vbeta and 13 Jbeta primers. TCRdb keeps only in-frame clones here, not all; method: immunoSEQ multiplex PCR. Among about 190,000 clones listed, 75% to 80% were seen once. Concerning this clone: Its antigen remains unidentified.

V and J are TRBV7-2 and TRBJ1-2; tentatively, D is TRBD1 (6 bases). This receptor was obtained from a woman younger than 45 in good health and CMV-seropositive. Sequencing was performed on PBMCs. CDR3 region: CASSRSDRTNYGYTF. The DNA of the CDR3 is TGTGCCAGCAGCCGCTCGGACAGAACTAACTATGGCTACACCTTC.